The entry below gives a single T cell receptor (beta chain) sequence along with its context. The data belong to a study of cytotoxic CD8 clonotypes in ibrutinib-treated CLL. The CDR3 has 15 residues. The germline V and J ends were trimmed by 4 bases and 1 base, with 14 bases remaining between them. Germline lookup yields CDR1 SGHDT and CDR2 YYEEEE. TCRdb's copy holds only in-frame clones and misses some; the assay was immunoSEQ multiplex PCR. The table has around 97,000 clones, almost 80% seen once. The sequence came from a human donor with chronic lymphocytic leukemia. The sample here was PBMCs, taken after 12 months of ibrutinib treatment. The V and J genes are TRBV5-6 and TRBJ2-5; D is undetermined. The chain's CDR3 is CASSPPGNLQETQYF. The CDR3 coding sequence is TGTGCCAGCAGCCCGCCTGGGAATCTCCAAGAGACCCAGTACTTC.